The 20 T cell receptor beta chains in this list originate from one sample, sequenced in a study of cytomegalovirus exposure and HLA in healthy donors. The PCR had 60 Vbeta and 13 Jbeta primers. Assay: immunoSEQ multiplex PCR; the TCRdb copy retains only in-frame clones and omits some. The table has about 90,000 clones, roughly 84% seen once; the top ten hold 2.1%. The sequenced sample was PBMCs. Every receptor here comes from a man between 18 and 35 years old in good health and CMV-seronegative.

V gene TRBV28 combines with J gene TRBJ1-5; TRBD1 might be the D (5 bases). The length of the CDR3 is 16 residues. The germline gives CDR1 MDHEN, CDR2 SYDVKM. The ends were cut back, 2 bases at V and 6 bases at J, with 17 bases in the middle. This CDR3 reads CASSLLSGLHGQPQHF. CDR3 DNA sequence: TGTGCCAGCAGTTTACTATCAGGGCTCCACGGTCAGCCCCAGCATTTT. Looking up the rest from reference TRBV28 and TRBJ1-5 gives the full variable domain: DVKVTQSSRYLVKRTGEKVFLECVQDMDHENMFWYRQDPGLGLRLIYFSYDVKMKEKGDIPEGYSVSREKKERFSLILESASTNQTSMYLCASSLLSGLHGQPQHFGDGTRLSIL.

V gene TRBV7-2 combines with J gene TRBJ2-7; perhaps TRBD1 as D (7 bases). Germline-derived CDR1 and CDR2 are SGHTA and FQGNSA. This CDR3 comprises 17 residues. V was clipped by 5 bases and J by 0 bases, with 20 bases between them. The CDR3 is CASSPRRAEGASYEQYF. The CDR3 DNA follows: TGTGCCAGCAGCCCTCGACGGGCGGAGGGGGCCTCCTACGAGCAGTACTTC.

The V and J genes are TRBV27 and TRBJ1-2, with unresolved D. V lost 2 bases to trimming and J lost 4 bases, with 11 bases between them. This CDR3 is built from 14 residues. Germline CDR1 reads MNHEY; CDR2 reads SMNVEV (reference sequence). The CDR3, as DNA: TGTGCCAGCAGTTTAAACTGGAGTGCCTATGGCTACACCTTC. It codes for CASSLNWSAYGYTF.

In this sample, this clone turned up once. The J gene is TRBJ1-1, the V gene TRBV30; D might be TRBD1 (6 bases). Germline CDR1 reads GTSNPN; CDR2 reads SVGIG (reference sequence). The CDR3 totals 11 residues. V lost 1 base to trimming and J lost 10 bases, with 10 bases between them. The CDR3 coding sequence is TGTGCCTGGAGTGGACAGGCGGTAGCTTTCTTT. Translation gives CAWSGQAVAFF.

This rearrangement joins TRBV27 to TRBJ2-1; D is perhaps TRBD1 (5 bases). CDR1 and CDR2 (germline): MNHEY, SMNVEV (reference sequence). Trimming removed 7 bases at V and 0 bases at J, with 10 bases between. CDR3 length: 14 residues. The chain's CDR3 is CASTVGRSYNEQFF. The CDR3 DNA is TGTGCCAGCACAGTGGGGCGCTCCTACAATGAGCAGTTCTTC.

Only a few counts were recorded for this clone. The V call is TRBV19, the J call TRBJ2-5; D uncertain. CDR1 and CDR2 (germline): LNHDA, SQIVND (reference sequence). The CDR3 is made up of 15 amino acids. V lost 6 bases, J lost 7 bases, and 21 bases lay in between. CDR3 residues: CASSPSSTGIGTQYF. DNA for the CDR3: TGTGCCAGTAGCCCATCGTCAACTGGTATTGGGACCCAGTACTTC.

The CDR3 spells CASSQDGDWNADTQYF. DNA for the CDR3: TGTGCCAGCAGCCAAGACGGAGATTGGAACGCAGATACGCAGTATTTT. V gene TRBV14 combines with J gene TRBJ2-3; D is unclear. This CDR3 comprises 16 residues. V was pared by 0 bases and J by 4 bases, with 14 bases between. From germline, CDR1 is SGHDN and CDR2 FVKESK.

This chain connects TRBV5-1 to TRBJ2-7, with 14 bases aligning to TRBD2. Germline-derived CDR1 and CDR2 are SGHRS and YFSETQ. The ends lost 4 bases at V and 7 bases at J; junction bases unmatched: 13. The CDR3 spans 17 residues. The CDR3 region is CASSPFEGLAGEGEQYF. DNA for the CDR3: TGCGCCAGCAGCCCTTTTGAGGGACTAGCGGGAGAAGGTGAGCAGTACTTC.

The CDR3 sequence is CASKQGPYEQYF. The CDR3 DNA is TGTGCCAGCAAACAGGGACCCTACGAGCAGTACTTC. V usage is TRBV28 and J usage is TRBJ2-7; D perhaps matches TRBD1 (6 bases). Germline V gives CDR1 MDHEN, CDR2 SYDVKM. The CDR3 sequence is 12 residues long. V gave up 7 bases and J gave up 2 bases, with 9 bases separating them.

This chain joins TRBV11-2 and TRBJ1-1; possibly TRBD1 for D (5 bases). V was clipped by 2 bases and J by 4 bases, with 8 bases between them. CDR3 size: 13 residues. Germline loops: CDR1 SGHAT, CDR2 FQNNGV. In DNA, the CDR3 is TGTGCCAGCAGCTTACGGCAGGGCACTGAAGCTTTCTTT. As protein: CASSLRQGTEAFF.

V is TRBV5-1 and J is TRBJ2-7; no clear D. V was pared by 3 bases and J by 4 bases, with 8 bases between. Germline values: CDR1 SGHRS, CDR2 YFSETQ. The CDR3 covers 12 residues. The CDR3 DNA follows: TGCGCCAGCAGCTCCGGGTCATACGAGCAGTACTTC. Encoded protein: CASSSGSYEQYF.

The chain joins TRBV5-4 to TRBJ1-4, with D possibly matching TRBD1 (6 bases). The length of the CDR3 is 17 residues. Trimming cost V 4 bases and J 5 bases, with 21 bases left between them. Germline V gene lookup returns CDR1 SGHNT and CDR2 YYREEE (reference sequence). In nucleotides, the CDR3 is TGTGCCAGCAGCAAGGATCCAACAGGGACCTTGAATGAAAAACTGTTTTTT. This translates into CASSKDPTGTLNEKLFF.

The CDR3 here is CASSLDRVNYGYTF. The CDR3 nucleotides are TGCGCCAGCAGCTTGGATCGGGTTAACTATGGCTACACCTTC. The genes are TRBV5-1 and TRBJ1-2; no firm D call. CDR3 length equals 14 residues. With 0 bases removed from V and 1 base from J, the gap between germline ends came to 7 bases. Germline loops: CDR1 SGHRS, CDR2 YFSETQ. The complete variable domain, with remaining parts taken from reference TRBV5-1 and TRBJ1-2, reads KAGVTQTPRYLIKTRGQQVTLSCSPISGHRSVSWYQQTPGQGLQFLFEYFSETQRNKGNFPGRFSGRQFSNSRSEMNVSTLELGDSALYLCASSLDRVNYGYTFGSGTRLTVV.

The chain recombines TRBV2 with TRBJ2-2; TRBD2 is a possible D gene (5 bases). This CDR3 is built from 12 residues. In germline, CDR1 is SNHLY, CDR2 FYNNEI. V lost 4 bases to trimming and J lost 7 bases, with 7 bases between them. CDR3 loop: CASSVRGGELFF. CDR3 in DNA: TGTGCCAGCAGTGTCCGGGGCGGGGAGCTGTTTTTT. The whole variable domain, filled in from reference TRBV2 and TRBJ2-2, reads EPEVTQTPSHQVTQMGQEVILRCVPISNHLYFYWYRQILGQKVEFLVSFYNNEISEKSEIFDDQFSVERPDGSNFTLKIRSTKLEDSAMYFCASSVRGGELFFGEGSRLTVL.

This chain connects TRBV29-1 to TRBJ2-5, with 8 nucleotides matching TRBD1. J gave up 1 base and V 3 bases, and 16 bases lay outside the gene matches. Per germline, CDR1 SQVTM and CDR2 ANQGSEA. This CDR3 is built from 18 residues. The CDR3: CSVDSWQGAYMGQETQYF. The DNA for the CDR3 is TGCAGCGTTGACTCTTGGCAGGGGGCGTATATGGGCCAAGAGACCCAGTACTTC.

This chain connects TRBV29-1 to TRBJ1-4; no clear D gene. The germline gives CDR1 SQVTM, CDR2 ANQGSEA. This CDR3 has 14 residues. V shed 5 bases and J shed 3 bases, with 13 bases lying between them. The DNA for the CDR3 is TGCAGCGTTATGGCAGATTCCGCTAATGAAAAACTGTTTTTT. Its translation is CSVMADSANEKLFF.

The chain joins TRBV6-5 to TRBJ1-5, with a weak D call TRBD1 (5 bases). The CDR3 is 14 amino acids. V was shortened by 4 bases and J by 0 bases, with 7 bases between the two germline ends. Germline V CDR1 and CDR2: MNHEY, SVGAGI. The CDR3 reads CASSWGGSNQPQHF. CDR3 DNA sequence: TGTGCCAGCAGTTGGGGGGGTAGCAATCAGCCCCAGCATTTT.

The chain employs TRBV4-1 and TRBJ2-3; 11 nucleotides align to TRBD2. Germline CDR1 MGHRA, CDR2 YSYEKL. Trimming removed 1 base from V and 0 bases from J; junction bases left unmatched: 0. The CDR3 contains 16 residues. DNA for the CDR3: TGCGCCAGCAGCCAAGGGACTAGCGGGAGCACAGATACGCAGTATTTT. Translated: CASSQGTSGSTDTQYF.

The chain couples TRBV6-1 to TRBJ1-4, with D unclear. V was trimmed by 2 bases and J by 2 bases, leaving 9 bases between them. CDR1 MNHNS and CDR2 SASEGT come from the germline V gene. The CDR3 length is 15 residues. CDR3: CASSELGRTNEKLFF. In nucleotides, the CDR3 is TGTGCCAGCAGTGAATTAGGGAGGACTAATGAAAAACTGTTTTTT.

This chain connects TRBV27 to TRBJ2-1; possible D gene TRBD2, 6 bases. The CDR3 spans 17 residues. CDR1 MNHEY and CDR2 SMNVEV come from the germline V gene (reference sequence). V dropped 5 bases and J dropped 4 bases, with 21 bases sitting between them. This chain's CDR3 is CASSSWGSGLIYNEQFF. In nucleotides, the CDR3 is TGTGCCAGCAGTAGTTGGGGTTCCGGACTAATTTACAATGAGCAGTTCTTC.